Shown below are 32 T cell receptor beta chains from a single sample sequenced in a study of shared clonotypes between healthy human individuals. The data were produced by immunoSEQ multiplex PCR, yet TCRdb's version contains in-frame clones alone and is incomplete. The table includes some 630,000 clones, around 96% detected once. In the naive CD8 group, cells lacked CD45RO and were positively selected for CCR7, so terminally differentiated effector memory CD45RA+ cells were left out. Sequenced material: naive CD8+ T cells sorted from blood. The receptors here all came from a woman in her 30s in good health.

CDR3 in amino acids: CASGTTWGEDGHYEQYF. DNA of the CDR3: TGTGCCAGCGGCACAACCTGGGGAGAAGATGGCCACTACGAGCAGTACTTC. The chain joins TRBV28 to TRBJ2-7; D might be TRBD2 (5 bases). The germline V gene encodes CDR1 MDHEN and CDR2 SYDVKM. The CDR3 totals 17 residues. V dropped 8 bases and J dropped 3 bases, with 26 bases sitting between them.

The V and J genes are TRBV11-3 and TRBJ2-4; no firm D call. CDR1 is SGHNT and CDR2 is YENEEA in the germline V gene. The length of the CDR3 is 12 residues. Trimming cost V 5 bases and J 9 bases, with 11 bases left between them. CDR3: CASSARSGIQYF. The CDR3, as DNA: TGTGCCAGCAGCGCACGGTCGGGCATTCAGTACTTC.

The chain recombines TRBV5-4 with TRBJ2-7; D remains unclear. Per the germline V gene, CDR1 is SGHNT and CDR2 is YYREEE (reference sequence). V dropped 4 bases and J dropped 5 bases, with 10 bases sitting between them. The CDR3 length is 12 residues. The CDR3 sequence: CASSIQDHEQYF. The CDR3 coding sequence is TGTGCCAGCAGCATCCAAGACCACGAGCAGTACTTC.

A few counts support this clone. The chain couples TRBV27 to TRBJ2-7; D possibly uses TRBD1 or TRBD2 (6 bases each). Germline V gene lookup returns CDR1 MNHEY and CDR2 SMNVEV (reference sequence). V was shortened by 6 bases and J by 7 bases, with 10 bases between the two germline ends. CDR3 size: 11 residues. The CDR3 region has the DNA TGTGCCAGCAGGGAGGGGGGTGAGCAGTACTTC. Protein sequence: CASREGGEQYF.

CDR3 loop: CASSVQLDGELFF. As DNA, the CDR3 is TGTGCCAGCAGTGTCCAGCTCGACGGGGAGCTGTTTTTT. The chain uses TRBV28 and TRBJ2-2; unclear D gene. The length of the CDR3 is 13 residues. Trimming took off 5 bases at V and 7 bases at J, with 11 bases between the two ends. CDR1 is MDHEN and CDR2 is SYDVKM in the germline V gene.

This clone was found once. This sequence joins TRBV10-3 and TRBJ2-2; TRBD2 matches 10 bases. Germline lookup yields CDR1 ENHRY and CDR2 SYGVKD. The CDR3 runs 17 residues. The J segment lost 1 base and the V segment lost 3 bases, leaving 5 bases of the junction unmatched. The CDR3 DNA follows: TGTGCCATCAGTGACCCCGGACTAGCGGAGAACACCGGGGAGCTGTTTTTT. Translated, it gives CAISDPGLAENTGELFF.

V usage is TRBV10-3 and J usage is TRBJ2-7; TRBD2 matches at 7 bases. Per germline, CDR1 ENHRY and CDR2 SYGVKD. Trimming removed 3 bases from V and 3 bases from J; junction bases left unmatched: 8. CDR3 length equals 15 residues. The CDR3 sequence is CAISEGISGYYEQYF. DNA for the CDR3: TGTGCCATCAGTGAAGGGATTAGCGGGTACTACGAGCAGTACTTC.

J is TRBJ2-1 and V is TRBV11-3; D possibly matches TRBD1 or TRBD2 (5 bases each). V lost 5 bases and J lost 3, with 14 bases in between. There are 15 residues in the CDR3. CDR1 is SGHNT and CDR2 is YENEEA in the germline V gene. CDR3 bases: TGTGCCAGCAGCAACCGGGACGCCAACTACAATGAGCAGTTCTTC. It codes for CASSNRDANYNEQFF.

This chain joins TRBV2 and TRBJ1-1; 7 nucleotides align to TRBD1. Per the germline V gene, CDR1 is SNHLY and CDR2 is FYNNEI. The CDR3 has 13 amino acids. With V trimmed by 7 bases and J by 4 bases, 6 bases remained unmatched. CDR3 nucleotide sequence: TGTGCCAGCAACATAGGGGGCGGCACTGAAGCTTTCTTT. Its translation is CASNIGGGTEAFF.

V gene TRBV5-1 combines with J gene TRBJ2-3, with D hard to call. V was shortened by 2 bases and J by 0 bases, with 7 bases between the two germline ends. Germline V gene data show CDR1 as SGHRS and CDR2 as YFSETQ. The CDR3 has 14 amino acids. CDR3 in amino acids: CASSFRSSTDTQYF. The CDR3, as DNA: TGCGCCAGCAGCTTCCGATCTAGCACAGATACGCAGTATTTT.

The V gene is TRBV11-2, the J gene TRBJ2-7; D ambiguous. Trimming took 0 bases from V and 3 from J, leaving 15 bases between them. Germline CDR1 SGHAT, CDR2 FQNNGV. This CDR3 comprises 16 residues. This chain's CDR3 is CASSLDRAGVGYEQYF. Written as DNA, the CDR3 is TGTGCCAGCAGCTTAGATCGGGCTGGGGTGGGCTACGAGCAGTACTTC. The complete variable domain, with remaining parts taken from reference TRBV11-2 and TRBJ2-7, reads EAGVAQSPRYKIIEKRQSVAFWCNPISGHATLYWYQQILGQGPKLLIQFQNNGVVDDSQLPKDRFSAERLKGVDSTLKIQPAKLEDSAVYLCASSLDRAGVGYEQYFGPGTRLTVT.

V gene TRBV9 combines with J gene TRBJ2-1; 10 nucleotides align to TRBD2. J gave up 6 bases and V 4 bases, and 16 bases lay outside the gene matches. From germline, CDR1 is SGDLS and CDR2 YYNGEE. The CDR3 consists of 18 residues. CDR3 loop: CASSPKPGLARTGNEQFF. The CDR3 DNA follows: TGTGCCAGCAGCCCGAAGCCGGGACTAGCGAGAACGGGCAATGAGCAGTTCTTC.

The chain carries TRBV29-1 and TRBJ2-1; D gene ambiguous. CDR3 length equals 11 residues. Looked up from germline, CDR1 is SQVTM and CDR2 is ANQGSEA. V was shortened by 2 bases and J by 8 bases, with 7 bases between the two germline ends. Written as DNA, the CDR3 is TGCAGCGTTGAATGGATCGATGAGCAGTTCTTC. Translation gives CSVEWIDEQFF.

Regarding this clone: Other nucleotide sequences from this sample produce the same CDR3. This sequence joins TRBV13 and TRBJ2-1; D unclear. The CDR3 has 11 residues. Germline CDR1 reads PRHDT; CDR2 reads FYEKMQ (reference sequence). Between the trimmed V and J ends, which lost 0 bases and 7 bases, there was a span of 1 base. The CDR3 region has the DNA TGTGCCAGCAGCTTAGGAAATGAGCAGTTCTTC. Residues: CASSLGNEQFF.

The chain couples TRBV27 to TRBJ1-2; 7 bases are shared with TRBD1. The length of the CDR3 is 13 residues. The V gene's germline CDR1 is MNHEY and CDR2 SMNVEV (reference sequence). V lost 5 bases to trimming and J lost 4 bases; unmatched junction nucleotides: 4. CDR3 in DNA: TGTGCCAGCAGTACCCGGGACAGCTATGGCTACACCTTC. Protein product: CASSTRDSYGYTF.

The gene calls are TRBV5-5 and TRBJ2-7; 10 nucleotides line up with TRBD1. In germline, CDR1 is SGHKS, CDR2 YYEKEE (reference sequence). This CDR3 has 15 residues. V was pared by 4 bases and J by 2 bases, with 6 bases of the junction left unmatched. As DNA, the CDR3 is TGTGCCAGCAGCCATGACAGGGGGCTGGCCTACGAGCAGTACTTC. This translates into CASSHDRGLAYEQYF.

The chain uses TRBV7-9 and TRBJ1-1, with D unresolved. In germline, CDR1 is SEHNR, CDR2 FQNEAQ (reference sequence). Trimming shortened V by 3 bases and J by 5 bases, and 16 bases separated the two germline ends. The CDR3 totals 15 residues. In nucleotides, the CDR3 is TGTGCCAGCAGCTTCCCATCAAGGGTTGAAACTGAAGCTTTCTTT. It specifies CASSFPSRVETEAFF.

This clone has only a few counts. The V and J genes are TRBV5-1 and TRBJ2-1, with D uncertain. Trimming removed 4 bases at V and 4 bases at J, with 9 bases between. CDR1 and CDR2 (germline): SGHRS, YFSETQ. The CDR3 has 13 residues. The CDR3 sequence is CASSRTPYNEQFF. CDR3 sequence (DNA): TGCGCCAGCAGCCGCACTCCTTACAATGAGCAGTTCTTC.

The V and J genes are TRBV5-6 and TRBJ2-7; 9 bases are shared with TRBD1. Per germline, CDR1 SGHDT and CDR2 YYEEEE. Unmatched junction bases numbered 7, after V lost 4 bases and J lost 2 bases. This CDR3 has 15 amino acids. The CDR3 region has the DNA TGTGCCAGCAGCCCAGGACAGGGGTCCACCTACGAGCAGTACTTC. It specifies CASSPGQGSTYEQYF. The full variable domain, with the rest looked up from reference TRBV5-6 and TRBJ2-7, is DAGVTQSPTHLIKTRGQQVTLRCSPKSGHDTVSWYQQALGQGPQFIFQYYEEEERQRGNFPDRFSGHQFPNYSSELNVNALLLGDSALYLCASSPGQGSTYEQYFGPGTRLTVT.

The chain employs TRBV7-8 and TRBJ2-1, with TRBD1 as a possible D gene (6 bases). Trimming stripped 5 bases from V and 3 bases from J, with 17 bases between. Germline CDR1 and CDR2: SGHVS and FQNEAQ. This CDR3 spans 16 amino acids. The CDR3 here is CASSPRSGALYNEQFF. DNA of the CDR3: TGTGCCAGCAGCCCAAGGTCAGGGGCCCTCTACAATGAGCAGTTCTTC.

The CDR3: CASSAALMNTGELFF. Written as DNA, the CDR3 is TGTGCCAGCAGCGCAGCTCTAATGAACACCGGGGAGCTGTTTTTT. The genes are TRBV11-2 and TRBJ2-2; D is undetermined. The CDR3 length is 15 residues. Trimming cost V 5 bases and J 1 base, with 11 bases left between them. CDR1 is SGHAT, CDR2 FQNNGV, per germline.

A word on this clone: This sample includes further DNA sequences coding for the same CDR3. The chain joins TRBV29-1 to TRBJ2-2; no clear D gene. With 3 bases removed from V and 2 bases from J, the gap between germline ends came to 1 base. The CDR3 consists of 11 residues. Germline lookup yields CDR1 SQVTM and CDR2 ANQGSEA. The CDR3 DNA follows: TGCAGCGTTGACAACACCGGGGAGCTGTTTTTT. This sequence encodes CSVDNTGELFF.

This chain links TRBV21-1 with TRBJ2-1; TRBD2 reflects the table's D call only, with no check against the DNA. TRBV21-1 is deemed a pseudogene. The CDR3 is made up of 18 amino acids. CDR3 residues: CASSNRTSGTTTYNEQFF. For the CDR3, the DNA is TGTGCCAGCAGCAATAGGACTAGCGGGACCACCACCTACAATGAGCAGTTCTTC.

V and J are TRBV2 and TRBJ2-3; TRBD1 is a possible D gene (6 bases). Per germline, CDR1 SNHLY and CDR2 FYNNEI. The CDR3 sequence is 14 residues long. Trimming removed 2 bases at V and 6 bases at J, with 12 bases between. CDR3 bases: TGTGCCAGCAGTGAATGGGCAGGGGTGGATACGCAGTATTTT. The encoded protein is CASSEWAGVDTQYF.

The chain couples TRBV29-1 to TRBJ2-3; the D gene is possibly TRBD2 (5 bases). The V and J ends lost 5 bases and 6 bases respectively, with 12 bases between them. This CDR3 comprises 12 residues. The germline CDR1 and CDR2 sequences are SQVTM and ANQGSEA. The DNA of the CDR3 is TGCAGCGTTCCGGATAGCGCCGATACGCAGTATTTT. It is translated as CSVPDSADTQYF.

The chain combines TRBV7-8 with TRBJ2-1, with 8 bases identical to TRBD2. The CDR3 spans 15 residues. The trim removed 7 bases at V and 2 bases at J, leaving 7 bases unmatched. The germline V gene has CDR1 SGHVS and CDR2 FQNEAQ. The CDR3 region is CASIPGRATYNEQFF. The CDR3 DNA is TGTGCCAGCATTCCCGGGAGGGCCACCTACAATGAGCAGTTCTTC.

CDR3 sequence reads: CASSPVAGGKETQYF. The CDR3, as DNA: TGTGCCAGCAGCCCAGTAGCGGGAGGGAAAGAGACCCAGTACTTC. The gene calls are TRBV27 and TRBJ2-5; 11 bases are a match to TRBD2. This CDR3 is 15 amino acids long. Unmatched junction bases numbered 6, after V lost 6 bases and J lost 3 bases. CDR1 is MNHEY, CDR2 SMNVEV, per germline (reference sequence).

The chain recombines TRBV19 with TRBJ2-4, with 7 bases identical to TRBD1. Trimming cost V 7 bases and J 0 bases; bases outside gene matches: 9. The CDR3 is made up of 16 amino acids. From germline, CDR1 is LNHDA and CDR2 SQIVND (reference sequence). In DNA form, the CDR3 reads TGTGCCAGTATTCTCGGACAGGTCGTAGCCAAAAACATTCAGTACTTC. It codes for CASILGQVVAKNIQYF. Filled out from reference TRBV19 and TRBJ2-4, the complete variable domain reads DGGITQSPKYLFRKEGQNVTLSCEQNLNHDAMYWYRQDPGQGLRLIYYSQIVNDFQKGDIAEGYSVSREKKESFPLTVTSAQKNPTAFYLCASILGQVVAKNIQYFGAGTRLSVL.

The rearrangement uses TRBV5-1 and TRBJ1-3; maybe TRBD1 (5 bases). Trimming cost V 1 base and J 9 bases, with 14 bases left between them. CDR1 and CDR2 from the germline V gene are SGHRS and YFSETQ. CDR3 size: 14 residues. CDR3 sequence reads: CASSLLGTTGTIYF. CDR3 DNA: TGCGCCAGCAGCTTGCTAGGGACTACTGGCACCATATATTTT.

CDR3 nucleotide sequence: TGTGCCAGCAGTTCCGGAGGCCGGGAGCTGTTTTTT. Its translation is CASSSGGRELFF. The chain uses TRBV27 and TRBJ2-2; D is possibly TRBD2 (5 bases). Trimming pared 4 bases from V and 9 bases from J, leaving 9 bases between. CDR1 is MNHEY, CDR2 SMNVEV, per germline (reference sequence). The CDR3 is 12 residues long.

The rearrangement joins TRBV6-5 to TRBJ2-1, with D unclear. The CDR3 has 13 residues. The germline gives CDR1 MNHEY, CDR2 SVGAGI. The V end lost 7 bases, the J end lost 5 bases, and 12 bases lay between the germline ends. The CDR3 DNA reads TGTGCCAGCACGCTAGGACCAAACAATGAGCAGTTCTTC. Encoded protein: CASTLGPNNEQFF.

This chain uses TRBV7-9 with TRBJ2-7, with 10 bases aligning to TRBD1. CDR3 length: 15 amino acids. Trimming removed 3 bases from V and 5 bases from J; junction bases left unmatched: 7. CDR1 and CDR2 from the germline V gene are SEHNR and FQNEAQ (reference sequence). The CDR3 region has the DNA TGTGCCAGCAGCTTCCGGGACAGGGGAAGGAACGAGCAGTACTTC. Translated, it gives CASSFRDRGRNEQYF. Complete variable domain (other parts from reference TRBV7-9 and TRBJ2-7): DTGVSQNPRHKITKRGQNVTFRCDPISEHNRLYWYRQTLGQGPEFLTYFQNEAQLEKSRLLSDRFSAERPKGSFSTLEIQRTEQGDSAMYLCASSFRDRGRNEQYFGPGTRLTVT.